Described below is a single T cell receptor (beta chain) sequence and its context. The antigen is undetermined. Via CD45RO/CCR7/CD25/CD127/CD95/CD27, cells of the CD4+ naive, central memory, regulatory and stem cell-like memory subsets were sorted. Every isolated RNA sample was fully reverse transcribed, so sequencing captured expressed TCRB transcripts. Mean read depth for naive, central memory and regulatory T cell samples was a few million reads. Assay: immunoSEQ multiplex PCR; the TCRdb copy retains only in-frame clones and omits some. The sample has under 250,000 clones, around 13% seen once. The sample belongs to a study of beta chain features in type 1 diabetes. At the level of the study: Regarding age, gender and cell yields, patients proved similar to healthy donors.

Study-level findings and limits: In the patient group, naive, central memory and Treg TCRB repertoires seemed more alike than in the healthy donor group. Shorter TCRB CDR3s, moderately but significantly so, marked every one of the four CD4+ subsets in Type 1 diabetes patients.

This sequence was found in a young man with type 1 diabetes. The sample consisted of naive CD4+ T cells from blood.

The CDR3, as DNA: TGTGCCAGCAGTGTACCGGGATCCGGAAACACCATATATTTT. Translated: CASSVPGSGNTIYF. The V gene is TRBV25-1, the J gene TRBJ1-3; D gene uncertain. Germline V gene data show CDR1 as MGHDK and CDR2 as SYGVNS. The CDR3 covers 14 residues. Trimming removed 4 bases at V and 4 bases at J, with 11 bases between. Full variable domain (rest looked up from reference TRBV25-1 and TRBJ1-3): EADIYQTPRYLVIGTGKKITLECSQTMGHDKMYWYQQDPGMELHLIHYSYGVNSTEKGDLSSESTVSRIRTEHFPLTLESARPSHTSQYLCASSVPGSGNTIYFGEGSWLTVV.